This T cell receptor (beta chain) was sequenced in a study of sequential checkpoint blockade in melanoma. This CDR3 has 14 amino acids. Per germline, CDR1 SGHRS and CDR2 YFSETQ. The ends were cut back, 0 bases at V and 1 base at J, with 7 bases in the middle. The protocol was immunoSEQ multiplex PCR, while the TCRdb copy is restricted to in-frame clones and leaves out a portion. Among about 29,000 clones listed, 77% were seen once. The sample's treatment: randomized to nivolumab then ipilimumab (arm A) or the reverse (arm B). From thawed PBMCs, live CD3+CD8+ cells negative for CD19 and CD56 were sorted.

The genes are TRBV5-1 and TRBJ1-2; a weak D match, TRBD1 (6 bases). The sample here was CD8+ T cells sorted from blood (inferred from file names), taken from a patient given nivolumab and ipilimumab in sequence. This TCR was sampled from a human donor with melanoma. The CDR3 bases are TGCGCCAGCAGCTTGGACAGGGTTAACTATGGCTACACCTTC. This sequence encodes CASSLDRVNYGYTF.